Below, 25 T cell receptor beta chains from the same sample are listed, as sequenced in a study of T cell responses to AZD1222 COVID-19 vaccine (dated by TCRdb to the early 2020s). According to the study, the label for this sample's time point signals: baseline before first vaccination. The method was the immunoSEQ multiplex PCR assay. TCRdb stores this immuneACCESS table with in-frame sequences only. Part of the clones is absent; in the studies checked, under half of the shortfall reflects unresolved V genes, and no reason is known for the rest. Present in this sample are just under 85,000 clones, about 82% of which were seen just once. Clones ranked in the top ten supply over 8% of the sample. The sequenced sample was peripheral blood, obtained on day 0 of AZD1222 vaccination. The receptors derive from an adult in good health.

This clone was picked up a small number of times. This chain connects TRBV28 to TRBJ2-5; 10 bases match TRBD1. The germline V gene encodes CDR1 MDHEN and CDR2 SYDVKM. Trimming cost V 5 bases and J 0 bases; bases outside gene matches: 12. CDR3 length: 18 amino acids. The CDR3 sequence: CASSDDRGRAGDQETQYF. DNA of the CDR3: TGTGCCAGCAGTGATGACAGGGGGCGTGCAGGAGACCAAGAGACCCAGTACTTC.

The chain carries TRBV9 and TRBJ2-7; the D gene is possibly TRBD1 (6 bases). V was shortened by 0 bases and J by 3 bases, with 16 bases between the two germline ends. There are 16 residues in the CDR3. Germline loops: CDR1 SGDLS, CDR2 YYNGEE. The CDR3 reads CASSVAPRTGLYEQYF. The CDR3 coding sequence is TGTGCCAGCAGCGTAGCTCCCCGAACAGGGCTCTACGAGCAGTACTTC. Combining the CDR3 with reference TRBV9 and TRBJ2-7 gives the whole variable domain DSGVTQTPKHLITATGQRVTLRCSPRSGDLSVYWYQQSLDQGLQFLIQYYNGEERAKGNILERFSAQQFPDLHSELNLSSLELGDSALYFCASSVAPRTGLYEQYFGPGTRLTVT.

CDR3 nucleotides: TGCAGCGTTGTGGCTAGCGGAAGGGGTCTATCAGATACGCAGTATTTT. It translates to CSVVASGRGLSDTQYF. This chain joins TRBV29-1 and TRBJ2-3, with 7 bases aligning to TRBD2. V was clipped by 4 bases and J by 4 bases; unmatched bases: 14. Germline values: CDR1 SQVTM, CDR2 ANQGSEA. This CDR3 has 16 amino acids.

The chain has TRBV10-3 and TRBJ1-3; 7 bases line up with TRBD1. J gave up 4 bases and V 0 bases, and 6 bases lay outside the gene matches. Germline-derived CDR1 and CDR2 are ENHRY and SYGVKD. The CDR3 is 16 residues long. The CDR3 DNA reads TGTGCCATCAGTGAGTCGATGACAGGGAAGGGAAACACCATATATTTT. Protein product: CAISESMTGKGNTIYF.

This chain uses TRBV19 with TRBJ2-7; 7 positions match TRBD2. The V and J ends lost 4 bases and 3 bases, in that order; junction bases with no gene match: 15. Germline V CDR1 and CDR2: LNHDA, SQIVND (reference sequence). This CDR3 spans 17 amino acids. CDR3 nucleotide sequence: TGTGCCAGTAGTAAGCGGGGAAGCGGATCCGGTCTCTACGAGCAGTACTTC. Residues: CASSKRGSGSGLYEQYF.

This chain connects TRBV27 to TRBJ2-5; the D gene could be TRBD1 or TRBD2 (5 bases each). Deletions cut 5 bases from V and 4 bases from J, with 17 bases between. Germline V gene lookup returns CDR1 MNHEY and CDR2 SMNVEV (reference sequence). The CDR3 totals 15 residues. In nucleotides, the CDR3 is TGTGCCAGCAGTACTACGGGACGTGCTGTAGAGACCCAGTACTTC. The encoded protein is CASSTTGRAVETQYF.

V gene TRBV20-1 combines with J gene TRBJ1-1; D is ambiguous. CDR3 length: 13 amino acids. With 3 bases removed from V and 1 base from J, the gap between germline ends came to 9 bases. CDR1 is DFQATT, CDR2 SNEGSKA, per germline (reference sequence). The CDR3 bases are TGCAGTGCTAGTGTGGCAACGAACACTGAAGCTTTCTTT. It yields the protein CSASVATNTEAFF.

J is TRBJ1-2 and V is TRBV6-1, with D perhaps matching TRBD1 (6 bases). CDR3 size: 15 residues. V lost 0 bases and J lost 4, with 12 bases in between. The germline V gene has CDR1 MNHNS and CDR2 SASEGT. The CDR3 region is CASSEAVQGLYGYTF. CDR3 nucleotides: TGTGCCAGCAGTGAAGCAGTGCAGGGGCTCTATGGCTACACCTTC.

This sequence joins TRBV6-2 or TRBV6-3 and TRBJ2-1, with 8 bases aligning to TRBD2. The V and J ends lost 0 bases and 4 bases, in that order; junction bases with no gene match: 5. From germline, CDR1 is MNHEY and CDR2 SVGEGT. The CDR3 has 16 amino acids. The CDR3 sequence: CASSYSAGGPYNEQFF. The CDR3 bases are TGTGCCAGCAGTTACTCCGCGGGAGGACCATACAATGAGCAGTTCTTC.

This chain uses TRBV6-5 with TRBJ2-1; a weak D match, TRBD2 (5 bases). CDR1 and CDR2 (germline): MNHEY, SVGAGI. V dropped 6 bases and J dropped 2 bases, with 14 bases sitting between them. CDR3 length equals 15 residues. In DNA form, the CDR3 reads TGTGCCAGCAGGCCATCACCGGGGACCTACAATGAGCAGTTCTTC. Translating it yields CASRPSPGTYNEQFF.

This clone was counted once. CDR3 nucleotide sequence: TGTGCCAGCAGCTACTCGGGACTAGCGGGGGAAGGGCAGTACTTC. It is translated as CASSYSGLAGEGQYF. V gene TRBV7-9 combines with J gene TRBJ2-7, with 14 bases matching TRBD2. Trimming took 4 bases from V and 9 from J; bases not matched to a gene: 8. The CDR3 spans 15 residues. The germline CDR1 and CDR2 sequences are SEHNR and FQNEAQ (reference sequence).

This sequence joins TRBV30 and TRBJ2-7; D is undetermined. CDR3 length: 12 residues. CDR1 is GTSNPN and CDR2 is SVGIG in the germline V gene (reference sequence). Trimming shortened V by 8 bases and J by 3 bases, and 14 bases separated the two germline ends. CDR3 sequence reads: CAASKPNYEQYF. The DNA for the CDR3 is TGTGCCGCGAGTAAACCCAACTACGAGCAGTACTTC.

The chain combines TRBV2 with TRBJ1-5, with D possibly matching TRBD1 (6 bases). Germline V lookup: CDR1 SNHLY, CDR2 FYNNEI. V lost 6 bases and J lost 3, with 12 bases in between. This CDR3 has 14 amino acids. CDR3 region: CASRQGSNNQPQHF. The DNA of the CDR3 is TGTGCCAGCAGACAGGGTTCTAACAATCAGCCCCAGCATTTT.

The chain recombines TRBV5-1 with TRBJ2-4; D gene unclear. The V end was cut by 0 bases, the J end by 7 bases, with 2 bases between. Germline V gene lookup returns CDR1 SGHRS and CDR2 YFSETQ. This CDR3 comprises 11 residues. This CDR3 reads CASSLENIQYF. The CDR3 DNA follows: TGCGCCAGCAGCTTGGAGAACATTCAGTACTTC.

This clone was counted a single time. The rearrangement joins TRBV7-3 to TRBJ1-3, with 7 nucleotides matching TRBD1. There are 16 residues in the CDR3. In germline, CDR1 is SGHTA, CDR2 FQGTGA. Trimming took 5 bases from V and 0 from J; bases not matched to a gene: 7. The chain's CDR3 is CASSQGQARSGNTIYF. CDR3 sequence (DNA): TGTGCCAGCAGCCAAGGACAGGCTCGCTCTGGAAACACCATATATTTT.

J is TRBJ2-3 and V is TRBV18, with D unresolved. This CDR3 contains 11 residues. Deletions cut 1 base from V and 6 bases from J, with 2 bases between. Germline loops: CDR1 KGHSH, CDR2 LQKENI. CDR3 amino acids: CASSPRDTQYF. The CDR3, as DNA: TGTGCCAGCTCACCACGCGATACGCAGTATTTT.

V gene TRBV9 combines with J gene TRBJ2-7, with TRBD1 matching 7 bases. CDR1 SGDLS and CDR2 YYNGEE come from the germline V gene. With 0 bases clipped from V and 2 bases from J, the junction kept 5 bases outside the gene matches. The CDR3 runs to 15 residues. In nucleotides, the CDR3 is TGTGCCAGCAGCGTAGGAGGGGGCTCGACCTACGAGCAGTACTTC. Translated, it gives CASSVGGGSTYEQYF. The full variable domain, completed using reference TRBV9 and TRBJ2-7, is DSGVTQTPKHLITATGQRVTLRCSPRSGDLSVYWYQQSLDQGLQFLIQYYNGEERAKGNILERFSAQQFPDLHSELNLSSLELGDSALYFCASSVGGGSTYEQYFGPGTRLTVT.

This clone was counted once. The rearrangement links TRBV24-1 to TRBJ2-1; TRBD1 agrees at 9 bases. V trimming: 9 bases; J trimming: 4 bases; junction bases outside the gene matches: 24. The germline V gene encodes CDR1 KGHDR and CDR2 SFDVKD. The CDR3 extends over 20 amino acids. DNA for the CDR3: TGTGCCACCTCACTGAGCCCCGGGACAGGGCCTAACCTTAGTTACAATGAGCAGTTCTTC. Translation: CATSLSPGTGPNLSYNEQFF.

The chain uses TRBV5-1 and TRBJ2-3; tentative D call: TRBD2 (6 bases). The CDR3 consists of 16 residues. Looked up from germline, CDR1 is SGHRS and CDR2 is YFSETQ. V lost 0 bases to trimming and J lost 5 bases, with 16 bases between them. Written as DNA, the CDR3 is TGCGCCAGCAGCTTGGCCGGGGGAAAGGAGGAAGATACGCAGTATTTT. Amino acid sequence: CASSLAGGKEEDTQYF.

In this sample, this clone turned up once. The chain employs TRBV5-5 and TRBJ2-2; possibly TRBD2 for D (6 bases). The germline CDR1 and CDR2 sequences are SGHKS and YYEKEE (reference sequence). The V and J ends lost 0 bases and 5 bases respectively, with 11 bases between them. CDR3 length: 15 residues. The CDR3 coding sequence is TGTGCCAGCAGCTTGGTTCCCGGGGGAACCGGGGAGCTGTTTTTT. Protein sequence: CASSLVPGGTGELFF.

V is TRBV7-2 and J is TRBJ2-7, with 8 bases identical to TRBD2. The germline CDR1 and CDR2 sequences are SGHTA and FQGNSA. V gave up 8 bases and J gave up 7 bases; unmatched junction bases: 10. The CDR3 runs 13 residues. In nucleotides, the CDR3 is TGTGCCAGCTCCCCGGGAGGGCCGAGGGAGCAGTACTTC. This encodes CASSPGGPREQYF.

This chain uses TRBV15 with TRBJ2-3; D is perhaps TRBD1 or TRBD2 (5 bases each). The length of the CDR3 is 13 residues. Trimming left V 0 bases short and J 8 bases short, with 9 bases between. Per the germline V gene, CDR1 is LNHNV and CDR2 is YYDKDF (reference sequence). CDR3 nucleotides: TGTGCCACCAGCAGAGATATTGGGGGTACGCAGTATTTT. This encodes CATSRDIGGTQYF.

A single count supports this clone. The V gene is TRBV6-5, the J gene TRBJ2-2; D remains unclear. The germline V and J ends were trimmed by 0 bases and 4 bases, with 12 bases remaining between them. Looked up from germline, CDR1 is MNHEY and CDR2 is SVGAGI. This CDR3 contains 16 residues. CDR3 bases: TGTGCCAGCAGTTACTCGAACGTCCCGGGCACCGGGGAGCTGTTTTTT. Its translation: CASSYSNVPGTGELFF.

This rearrangement joins TRBV7-3 to TRBJ1-2, with 7 positions matching TRBD1. V trimming: 0 bases; J trimming: 4 bases; junction bases outside the gene matches: 5. CDR3 size: 15 residues. Germline-derived CDR1 and CDR2 are SGHTA and FQGTGA. In DNA form, the CDR3 reads TGTGCCAGCAGCTTAACGGGCACAGGGGCCTATGGCTACACCTTC. Its protein product is CASSLTGTGAYGYTF. Variable domain in full (rest from reference TRBV7-3 and TRBJ1-2): GAGVSQTPSNKVTEKGKYVELRCDPISGHTALYWYRQSLGQGPEFLIYFQGTGAADDSGLPNDRFFAVRPEGSVSTLKIQRTERGDSAVYLCASSLTGTGAYGYTFGSGTRLTVV.

The J gene is TRBJ1-4, the V gene TRBV6-2 or TRBV6-3; TRBD1 matches 7 bases. CDR1 MNHEY and CDR2 SVGEGT come from the germline V gene. Trimming at V came to 6 bases and at J to 5 bases, leaving 12 bases not matched to a gene. CDR3 length: 16 amino acids. This chain's CDR3 is CASSPYRQGGNEKLFF. In DNA, the CDR3 is TGTGCCAGCAGCCCTTACCGACAGGGTGGGAATGAAAAACTGTTTTTT.